The 19 T cell receptor beta chains presented below share a single source sample, sequenced in a study of shared clonotypes between healthy human individuals. Clones were read by immunoSEQ multiplex PCR, and TCRdb kept only the in-frame ones, dropping some. The sample holds some 2.3 million clones, 90% to 95% seen once. The sequencing sample was made of naive CD4+ T cells from PBMCs. The sample's subset: CD45RA+ positively selected. These receptors were taken from a man younger than 35 in good health. Some clones in this sample may be carry-over from other donors' samples.

The genes are TRBV19 and TRBJ1-5; D might be TRBD1 (5 bases). There are 14 residues in the CDR3. Germline loops: CDR1 LNHDA, CDR2 SQIVND (reference sequence). The V end lost 9 bases, the J end lost 0 bases, and 12 bases lay between the germline ends. CDR3 sequence reads: CASRYGASNQPQHF. CDR3 in DNA: TGTGCCAGCAGATACGGGGCTAGCAATCAGCCCCAGCATTTT.

The chain uses TRBV5-8 and TRBJ2-3, with D uncertain. V was shortened by 4 bases and J by 1 base, with 13 bases between the two germline ends. Germline assignment: CDR1 SGHTS and CDR2 YDEGEE. The CDR3 is made up of 15 amino acids. The CDR3 nucleotides read TGTGCCAGCAGCGTGGGCAGTCAAGGCACAGATACGCAGTATTTT. This gives the protein CASSVGSQGTDTQYF. Based on the CDR3 plus reference TRBV5-8 and TRBJ2-3, the full variable domain is EAGVTQSPTHLIKTRGQQATLRCSPISGHTSVYWYQQALGLGLQFLLWYDEGEERNRGNFPPRFSGRQFPNYSSELNVNALELEDSALYLCASSVGSQGTDTQYFGPGTRLTVL.

The V gene is TRBV21-1, the J gene TRBJ1-2; the table's D call TRBD1 went unverified against the DNA. TRBV21-1 is termed a pseudogene. The CDR3 covers 16 residues. For the CDR3, the DNA is TGTGCCAGCAGCAAAGTTAGGGGCCCAACTATCTATGGCTACACCTTC. Translation: CASSKVRGPTIYGYTF.

On this clone itself: Additional DNA sequences in this sample encode the identical CDR3. The chain joins TRBV9 to TRBJ2-4; the D is unclear. V was clipped by 3 bases and J by 1 base, with 5 bases between them. This CDR3 spans 13 amino acids. Germline lookup yields CDR1 SGDLS and CDR2 YYNGEE. The CDR3 region is CASSGGAKNIQYF. The DNA for the CDR3 is TGTGCCAGCAGCGGAGGTGCCAAAAACATTCAGTACTTC.

V gene TRBV19 combines with J gene TRBJ2-2; 7 bases are shared with TRBD1. The junction had 6 bases not matched to a gene; V was cut back by 5 bases and J by 3 bases. The CDR3 consists of 15 residues. Germline CDR1 and CDR2: LNHDA and SQIVND (reference sequence). The CDR3 is CASSLHRGDTGELFF. The CDR3 DNA reads as TGTGCCAGTAGTCTACACAGGGGAGACACCGGGGAGCTGTTTTTT.

Points on this clone: The sample carries other DNA sequences with the same CDR3. The rearrangement joins TRBV15 to TRBJ1-2; TRBD1 matches 8 bases. CDR1 LNHNV and CDR2 YYDKDF come from the germline V gene (reference sequence). The CDR3 runs to 14 residues. J lost 4 bases, V lost 0 bases, and 1 base had no gene match. This CDR3 reads CATSRDRGLYGYTF. The CDR3 DNA follows: TGTGCCACCAGCAGAGACAGGGGGCTCTATGGCTACACCTTC.

The chain has TRBV5-4 and TRBJ1-2, with a tentative D call TRBD1 (5 bases). CDR1 SGHNT and CDR2 YYREEE come from the germline V gene (reference sequence). The length of the CDR3 is 15 residues. With 3 bases removed from V and 8 bases from J, the gap between germline ends came to 20 bases. DNA for the CDR3: TGTGCCAGCAGCTCCCCCCTCCGGGACCAAAAGGGCTACACCTTC. It yields the protein CASSSPLRDQKGYTF. Complete variable domain (other parts from reference TRBV5-4 and TRBJ1-2): ETGVTQSPTHLIKTRGQQVTLRCSSQSGHNTVSWYQQALGQGPQFIFQYYREEENGRGNFPPRFSGLQFPNYSSELNVNALELDDSALYLCASSSPLRDQKGYTFGSGTRLTVV.

The CDR3 reads CASSQAAGTGTGELFF. The CDR3 DNA sequence: TGTGCCAGCAGCCAAGCTGCAGGGACGGGGACCGGGGAGCTGTTTTTT. The chain is built from TRBV4-2 and TRBJ2-2; either TRBD1 or TRBD2 may fit D (5 bases each). The length of the CDR3 is 16 residues. CDR1 LGHNA and CDR2 YNFKEQ come from the germline V gene. With 1 base removed from V and 5 bases from J, the gap between germline ends came to 14 bases.

The V and J genes are TRBV28 and TRBJ2-2, with D possibly matching TRBD1 (7 bases). Trimming stripped 5 bases from V and 4 bases from J, with 14 bases between. The CDR3 is 15 amino acids. Germline CDR1 is MDHEN and CDR2 is SYDVKM. The CDR3 sequence is CASSSRGVGTGELFF. The CDR3 coding sequence is TGTGCCAGCAGTAGCAGGGGGGTGGGCACCGGGGAGCTGTTTTTT.

Points on this clone: Other DNA sequences in the sample encode the same CDR3. The chain recombines TRBV4-2 with TRBJ1-1; tentatively, D is TRBD1 (6 bases). Germline CDR1 and CDR2: LGHNA and YNFKEQ. The V and J ends lost 0 bases and 4 bases respectively, with 12 bases between them. The CDR3 is 15 residues long. CDR3 DNA sequence: TGTGCCAGCAGCCAAGATCTCCGAGGGGGCACTGAAGCTTTCTTT. Protein product: CASSQDLRGGTEAFF.

The CDR3 here is CASSLSRRDRETEAFF. CDR3 sequence (DNA): TGTGCCAGCAGTTTATCGAGGAGGGATAGGGAGACTGAAGCTTTCTTT. This rearrangement joins TRBV27 to TRBJ1-1; no definite D call. Trimming cost V 0 bases and J 5 bases, with 16 bases left between them. This CDR3 is 16 amino acids long. Germline V gene lookup returns CDR1 MNHEY and CDR2 SMNVEV (reference sequence).

The CDR3 sequence: CASSLIQGVENTGELFF. The CDR3 DNA is TGCGCCAGCAGCCTCATACAGGGAGTAGAGAACACCGGGGAGCTGTTTTTT. The chain is built from TRBV5-1 and TRBJ2-2; perhaps TRBD1 as D (6 bases). V was clipped by 4 bases and J by 1 base, with 17 bases between them. CDR1 and CDR2 from the germline V gene are SGHRS and YFSETQ. This CDR3 has 17 residues.

The chain combines TRBV6-4 with TRBJ2-2; 8 nucleotides match TRBD1. The CDR3 runs to 16 residues. The germline V gene has CDR1 MRHNA and CDR2 SNTAGT. The trim removed 6 bases at V and 6 bases at J, leaving 12 bases unmatched. Written as DNA, the CDR3 is TGTGCCAGCAGCGAACGTTGGACAGGGCGGGCCGGGGAGCTGTTTTTT. It encodes CASSERWTGRAGELFF.

This sequence joins TRBV5-1 and TRBJ1-2; D perhaps matches TRBD1 (6 bases). This CDR3 contains 16 residues. Trimming shortened V by 0 bases and J by 2 bases, and 14 bases separated the two germline ends. The V gene's germline CDR1 is SGHRS and CDR2 YFSETQ. The CDR3 DNA reads as TGCGCCAGCAGCTTGGTTATGGACAGTTTAAACTATGGCTACACCTTC. This sequence encodes CASSLVMDSLNYGYTF.

As DNA, the CDR3 is TGTGCCAGCAGCGGGGAGGGAATCGGCGAGCAGTACTTC. Translation gives CASSGEGIGEQYF. The J gene is TRBJ2-7, the V gene TRBV9, with TRBD2 identical over 7 bases. CDR1 is SGDLS, CDR2 YYNGEE, per germline. Losses at the gene ends were 3 bases for V and 6 bases for J; bases not matched to a gene: 6. The CDR3 spans 13 residues.

The chain employs TRBV7-9 and TRBJ2-5; the D gene is possibly TRBD1 (5 bases). CDR1 and CDR2 (germline): SEHNR, FQNEAQ (reference sequence). The V gene lost 3 bases and the J gene lost 1 base, with 12 bases spanning the gap. The length of the CDR3 is 15 residues. The CDR3 loop is CASSFLPGSQETQYF. The CDR3 DNA reads TGTGCCAGCAGCTTCCTCCCAGGGTCCCAAGAGACCCAGTACTTC.

This clone was recorded a few times. The chain has TRBV28 and TRBJ1-5, with a possible D match to TRBD1 (5 bases). Germline V gene lookup returns CDR1 MDHEN and CDR2 SYDVKM. Between the trimmed V and J ends, which lost 6 bases and 5 bases, there was a span of 17 bases. This CDR3 has 15 amino acids. This chain's CDR3 is CASRLPGTQDQPQHF. The CDR3 coding sequence is TGTGCCAGCAGACTCCCGGGGACTCAAGATCAGCCCCAGCATTTT.

The chain joins TRBV7-9 to TRBJ2-1; 12 nucleotides match TRBD2. Germline values: CDR1 SEHNR, CDR2 FQNEAQ (reference sequence). V trimming: 5 bases; J trimming: 8 bases; junction bases outside the gene matches: 13. This CDR3 is 17 amino acids long. The CDR3 nucleotides read TGTGCCAGCAGCCTAATCCCGACGACTAGCGGGAGCGATGAGCAGTTCTTC. This translates into CASSLIPTTSGSDEQFF.

J is TRBJ2-7 and V is TRBV6-5; D not certain. CDR3 length equals 13 residues. The germline gives CDR1 MNHEY, CDR2 SVGAGI. The ends were cut back, 10 bases at V and 6 bases at J, with 19 bases in the middle. CDR3 loop: CATINPLTVEQYF. The CDR3 DNA reads TGTGCCACCATCAACCCCCTCACAGTCGAGCAGTACTTC.